Shown below are 2 T cell receptor beta chains from a single sample sequenced in a study of OX40 agonist ivuxolimab in advanced cancers. Clones were read by immunoSEQ multiplex PCR, and TCRdb kept only the in-frame ones, dropping some. Of roughly 19,000 clones in the sample, approximately 82% are singletons; the top ten hold roughly half. The sample was CD4+ or CD8+ T cells sorted from blood, taken in a trial of the OX40 agonist ivuxolimab. Receptors originate from an adult with an advanced solid tumor such as melanoma, head and neck, liver or kidney cancer.

The table lists this clone with a few counts. The rearrangement uses TRBV10-3 and TRBJ1-1, with D uncertain. The V and J ends lost 3 bases and 5 bases respectively, with 19 bases between them. CDR3 length: 16 amino acids. From germline, CDR1 is ENHRY and CDR2 SYGVKD. CDR3 nucleotides: TGTGCCATCAGTGACCCAACTTTCAGGAGAGGGACTGAAGCTTTCTTT. Translated: CAISDPTFRRGTEAFF.

This chain links TRBV28 with TRBJ1-1; unclear D gene. CDR1 and CDR2 from the germline V gene are MDHEN and SYDVKM. This CDR3 contains 13 residues. Trimming stripped 7 bases from V and 4 bases from J, with 13 bases between. CDR3 nucleotides: TGTGCCAGCAAGGACCCGGGAGTCACTGAAGCTTTCTTT. Translation gives CASKDPGVTEAFF.